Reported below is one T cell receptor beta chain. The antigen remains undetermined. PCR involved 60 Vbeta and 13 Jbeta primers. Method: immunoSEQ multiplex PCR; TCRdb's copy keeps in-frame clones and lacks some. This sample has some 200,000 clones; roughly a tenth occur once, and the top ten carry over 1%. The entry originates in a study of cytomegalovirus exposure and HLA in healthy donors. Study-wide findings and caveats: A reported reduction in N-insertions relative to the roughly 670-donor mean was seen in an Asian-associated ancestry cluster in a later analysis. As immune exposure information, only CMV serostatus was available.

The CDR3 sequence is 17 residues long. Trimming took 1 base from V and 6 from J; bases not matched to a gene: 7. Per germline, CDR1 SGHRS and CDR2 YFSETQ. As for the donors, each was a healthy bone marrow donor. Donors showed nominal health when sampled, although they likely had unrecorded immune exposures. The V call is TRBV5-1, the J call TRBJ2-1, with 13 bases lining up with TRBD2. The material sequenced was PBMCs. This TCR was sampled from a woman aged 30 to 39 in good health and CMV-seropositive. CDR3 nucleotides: TGCGCCAGCAGCTTGCCCGGACTAGCGGGAGCGGGCAATGAGCAGTTCTTC. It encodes CASSLPGLAGAGNEQFF.